This T cell receptor (beta chain) is drawn from a study of human T cells and chemical hapten exposure (dated by TCRdb to 2020 to 2022). Study-level background: For sensitization, 2% DPC in acetone was applied to a roughly 2 cm by roughly 2 cm area of upper inner arm skin. Throughout the study period of around 24 weeks, patients also received therapeutic DPC doses to the scalp every week. Patch testing was done on the upper back using Finn chambers containing 0.01% DPC, and results were scored after 6 days according to International Contact Dermatitis Research Group standards. The patient cohort, mostly female, included alopecia areata with under or over 50% scalp involvement, alopecia totalis and alopecia universalis. Libraries were pooled for sequencing, and per-sample TCR yields varied mainly because of small differences in library volumes within the pool. This study followed changes in the peripheral blood TCR repertoire in vivo during primary and secondary sensitization of alopecia patients to the hapten diphenylcyclopropenone (DPC). Blood samples were taken from patients before sensitization (week 0) and at 2, 6 and about 24 weeks after DPC sensitization. Around 30 alopecia patients provided blood for TCR sequencing at one to four time points (pre-sensitization, 2, 6 and 24 weeks). What the work shows at the level of the full study, not this receptor alone: Significantly more large CDR3 similarity clusters were formed by expanded TCRs than by pre-sensitization or healthy control sets, consistent with antigen-driven responses. Because every patient had alopecia, a presumed autoimmune disease, the patients' immune response might differ from that of healthy individuals. A positive correlation was found between the number of PT1 expanded TCRs and patch test score, with significance reached at thresholds 8, 16 and 32 but not 4. Repeated subsampling changed both the strength of the expansion versus patch-test correlation and the threshold at which the correlation became significant. No change with DPC sensitization was found in the number of TCRs above 1 in 1000 frequency, and no evidence of global repertoire structure alterations was found.

CDR1 MDHEN and CDR2 SYDVKM were looked up in the germline V gene. The germline V end is reduced by 4 bases and the J end by 4 bases; junction bases left unmatched: 12. The CDR3 holds 16 amino acids from the cysteine to the phenylalanine. The DNA shown is the 48-base CDR3, in frame from base 1. The library was produced with RACE. For sequencing, a NextSeq 500 was employed. Library preparation attached unique molecular identifiers to individual cDNA molecules for quantitative, reproducible TCR counting. Both TCR alpha and TCR beta chains were sequenced from each blood RNA sample. In the authors' own workflow: The median number of TCRs per sample was roughly 94,000, ranging from about 23,224 to 690,600. The Decombinator software suite was used to annotate V, J and CDR3 in the TCR reads. For the PS versus PT1 abundance plots, all samples were subsampled to the same number of TCRs (28,000). TCRs were defined as expanded if absent before sensitization and observed at least eight times at the 2-week time point. TCRdb reprocessing: public reads trimmed at Q25 with fastp, clones called with MiXCR, in-frame beta chains kept. Each entry is one CDR3 protein sequence, shown with its most common DNA and genes. These V and J calls are TCRdb output, not the study's own analysis. This sample holds 100,000 to 150,000 distinct CDR3 sequences; approximately 10% were observed only once. The ten most abundant clones make up approximately 2.5% of the sample.

In its sample, this clonotype was seen a few times. No antigen is known for it. Base quality data are lacking; no much larger clone is found one base away. According to the study, the label for this sample's time point signals: patch test 3, about 24 weeks after DPC sensitization. What this sample's treatment or condition label stands for: therapeutic diphenylcyclopropenone sensitization with weekly scalp DPC. At every patch-test visit, the blood draw took place before the patch test was put on. Patients were eligible if aged 18 to 70, diagnosed with alopecia and judged suitable for DPC therapy, and pregnant patients were excluded. Unfractionated whole blood was collected in Tempus Blood RNA tubes, and total RNA was extracted from that blood.

The clonotype originates from a woman aged 45-65 years with alopecia areata. Some clones in this sample may be carry-over from other donors' samples. The chain employs TRBV28 and TRBJ2-7, with 8 bases in between that match TRBD1. The input for sequencing was whole blood, taken in connection with sensitization to the hapten diphenylcyclopropenone (DPC). The CDR3 is CASSSPDRELSYEQYF. The DNA sequence is as follows: TGTGCCAGCAGTTCTCCGGACAGGGAACTATCTTACGAGCAGTACTTC.